The 20 T cell receptor beta chains presented below share a single source sample, sequenced in a study of cytomegalovirus exposure and HLA in healthy donors (dated by TCRdb to about 2017). The library came from the immunoSEQ multiplex PCR assay. In TCRdb, the immuneACCESS table is reduced to in-frame sequences with V and J assigned. These tables do not hold every clone; where another copy was compared, an unresolved V gene accounts for under half, and the others remain unexplained. The sample has about 140,000 clones on record, around nine tenths of them singletons. The biggest ten clones account for 7.9% of the sample. Input material: PBMCs. The receptors stem from a woman aged 18 to 35 in good health and CMV-seropositive.

The chain recombines TRBV10-3 with TRBJ1-3, with D perhaps TRBD1 (6 bases). V was cut by 11 bases and J by 4 bases, with 12 bases left in between. The CDR3 covers 12 residues. Germline values: CDR1 ENHRY, CDR2 SYGVKD. This CDR3 is CAGATGGNTIYF. Here the CDR3 DNA reads TGTGCCGGCGCTACAGGGGGAAACACCATATATTTT.

V usage is TRBV5-4 and J usage is TRBJ2-7; 8 bases agree with TRBD1. The CDR3 length is 13 residues. Germline V gene lookup returns CDR1 SGHNT and CDR2 YYREEE (reference sequence). Unmatched junction bases numbered 5, after V lost 4 bases and J lost 5 bases. In DNA form, the CDR3 reads TGTGCCAGCAGCGCAGCGGACAGGGACGAGCAGTACTTC. Its protein is CASSAADRDEQYF. Supplemented by reference TRBV5-4 and TRBJ2-7, the full variable domain reads ETGVTQSPTHLIKTRGQQVTLRCSSQSGHNTVSWYQQALGQGPQFIFQYYREEENGRGNFPPRFSGLQFPNYSSELNVNALELDDSALYLCASSAADRDEQYFGPGTRLTVT.

The chain uses TRBV9 and TRBJ2-5; 8 nucleotides line up with TRBD2. The germline V gene encodes CDR1 SGDLS and CDR2 YYNGEE. V lost 3 bases to trimming and J lost 2 bases; unmatched junction nucleotides: 6. The CDR3 extends over 15 amino acids. The CDR3 nucleotides read TGTGCCAGCAGCGACCGAGGGACTAGACAAGAGACCCAGTACTTC. This codes for CASSDRGTRQETQYF.

This clone is a singleton in its sample. The rearrangement links TRBV7-2 to TRBJ2-2, with 7 bases aligning to TRBD2. V trimming: 5 bases; J trimming: 7 bases; junction bases outside the gene matches: 13. CDR1 and CDR2 from the germline V gene are SGHTA and FQGNSA. The CDR3 consists of 16 residues. CDR3 loop: CASSLQTSRYGGELFF. The CDR3 DNA follows: TGTGCCAGCAGCCTCCAGACTAGCCGGTACGGCGGGGAGCTGTTTTTT.

The rearrangement joins TRBV5-5 to TRBJ1-5; D gene uncertain. V lost 0 bases to trimming and J lost 0 bases, with 7 bases between them. Germline CDR1 reads SGHKS; CDR2 reads YYEKEE (reference sequence). The CDR3 runs to 15 residues. CDR3 nucleotides: TGTGCCAGCAGCTTGGAGACATTTAGCAATCAGCCCCAGCATTTT. This gives the protein CASSLETFSNQPQHF.

This chain links TRBV5-4 with TRBJ2-7, with D possibly matching TRBD1 (6 bases). The germline V gene encodes CDR1 SGHNT and CDR2 YYREEE (reference sequence). Trimming pared 4 bases from V and 2 bases from J, leaving 10 bases between. The CDR3 consists of 13 residues. CDR3 sequence reads: CASSPGTTYEQYF. DNA of the CDR3: TGTGCCAGCAGCCCTGGGACAACCTACGAGCAGTACTTC.

The V and J genes are TRBV5-6 and TRBJ1-3; the D is unclear. From germline, CDR1 is SGHDT and CDR2 YYEEEE. V was clipped by 1 base and J by 4 bases, with 3 bases between them. This CDR3 contains 12 residues. CDR3 in amino acids: CASSLRGNTIYF. The CDR3 DNA sequence: TGTGCCAGCAGCTTGCGGGGAAACACCATATATTTT. Looking up the rest from reference TRBV5-6 and TRBJ1-3 gives the full variable domain: DAGVTQSPTHLIKTRGQQVTLRCSPKSGHDTVSWYQQALGQGPQFIFQYYEEEERQRGNFPDRFSGHQFPNYSSELNVNALLLGDSALYLCASSLRGNTIYFGEGSWLTVV.

The chain uses TRBV28 and TRBJ2-5; TRBD1 aligns across 11 bases. The CDR3 extends over 16 amino acids. V dropped 5 bases and J dropped 4; count of bases not matched to a gene: 9. CDR1 is MDHEN, CDR2 SYDVKM, per germline. The CDR3 sequence is CASSLGTGGKTETQYF. The CDR3 bases are TGTGCCAGCAGTCTAGGGACAGGGGGGAAGACAGAGACCCAGTACTTC. The whole variable domain, filled in from reference TRBV28 and TRBJ2-5, reads DVKVTQSSRYLVKRTGEKVFLECVQDMDHENMFWYRQDPGLGLRLIYFSYDVKMKEKGDIPEGYSVSREKKERFSLILESASTNQTSMYLCASSLGTGGKTETQYFGPGTRLLVL.

V gene TRBV5-4 combines with J gene TRBJ2-2; D is unresolved. V dropped 0 bases and J dropped 1 base, with 10 bases sitting between them. This CDR3 region has 16 residues. Looked up from germline, CDR1 is SGHNT and CDR2 is YYREEE (reference sequence). The DNA for the CDR3 is TGTGCCAGCAGCTTGGCCACAGCCATGAACACCGGGGAGCTGTTTTTT. Translation: CASSLATAMNTGELFF.

The chain combines TRBV6-4 with TRBJ1-6; 7 bases are a match to TRBD1. The germline gives CDR1 MRHNA, CDR2 SNTAGT. The CDR3 has 15 residues. V was clipped by 5 bases and J by 7 bases; unmatched bases: 8. The CDR3 region has the DNA TGTGCCAGCAGTTACAGGCAGGGGGGAAATTCACCCCTCCACTTT. Translating it yields CASSYRQGGNSPLHF.

V and J are TRBV9 and TRBJ1-2, with 7 bases lining up with TRBD1. The CDR3 runs 14 residues. Per the germline V gene, CDR1 is SGDLS and CDR2 is YYNGEE. After removal of 0 bases from V and 7 bases from J, the junction contained 6 bases not matched to a gene. DNA for the CDR3: TGTGCCAGCAGCGTAGGACAGGGTCAGAGTGGCTACACCTTC. Protein: CASSVGQGQSGYTF.

This clone was counted a single time. The rearrangement links TRBV5-1 to TRBJ2-1; possibly TRBD1 for D (5 bases). This CDR3 is 11 amino acids long. Trimming shortened V by 4 bases and J by 15 bases, and 14 bases separated the two germline ends. The germline gives CDR1 SGHRS, CDR2 YFSETQ. The CDR3 loop reads CASSLQGSRFF. DNA of the CDR3: TGCGCCAGCAGCCTTCAGGGATCCCGGTTCTTC.

The CDR3 DNA sequence: TGTGCCAGCACAAGCGCCACGGGGGACACCGGGGAGCTGTTTTTT. Translation gives CASTSATGDTGELFF. The chain recombines TRBV2 with TRBJ2-2; D possibly corresponds to TRBD2 (6 bases). The CDR3 sequence is 15 residues long. The germline V and J ends were trimmed by 7 bases and 3 bases, with 15 bases remaining between them. CDR1 SNHLY and CDR2 FYNNEI come from the germline V gene. The full variable domain, with the rest looked up from reference TRBV2 and TRBJ2-2, is EPEVTQTPSHQVTQMGQEVILRCVPISNHLYFYWYRQILGQKVEFLVSFYNNEISEKSEIFDDQFSVERPDGSNFTLKIRSTKLEDSAMYFCASTSATGDTGELFFGEGSRLTVL.

This sequence joins TRBV7-6 and TRBJ2-1; 10 bases map to TRBD2. Losses at the gene ends were 2 bases for V and 8 bases for J; bases not matched to a gene: 15. The CDR3 is 18 amino acids. Per germline, CDR1 SGHVS and CDR2 FNYEAQ. The CDR3 DNA is TGTGCCAGCAGCTTAAACCCCCCTCCTAGCGGGAGTACGGATGAGCAGTTCTTC. It yields the protein CASSLNPPPSGSTDEQFF.

This clone was observed a handful of times. The chain couples TRBV27 to TRBJ2-7; 7 bases map to TRBD1. V lost 6 bases, J lost 10 bases, and 12 bases stayed unmatched. The germline V gene encodes CDR1 MNHEY and CDR2 SMNVEV (reference sequence). The length of the CDR3 is 13 residues. This CDR3 reads CASRSNRGSDQYF. CDR3 sequence (DNA): TGTGCCAGCAGGTCTAACAGGGGTTCGGACCAGTACTTC.

The chain recombines TRBV19 with TRBJ1-4; tentatively, D is TRBD1 (6 bases). CDR1 and CDR2 (germline): LNHDA, SQIVND (reference sequence). The CDR3 covers 14 residues. Trimming left V 7 bases short and J 7 bases short, with 16 bases between. CDR3 residues: CASKLQGEGEKLFF. In DNA, the CDR3 is TGTGCCAGTAAGCTACAGGGTGAGGGTGAAAAACTGTTTTTT. Looking up the rest from reference TRBV19 and TRBJ1-4 gives the full variable domain: DGGITQSPKYLFRKEGQNVTLSCEQNLNHDAMYWYRQDPGQGLRLIYYSQIVNDFQKGDIAEGYSVSREKKESFPLTVTSAQKNPTAFYLCASKLQGEGEKLFFGSGTQLSVL.

The CDR3 DNA is TGCGCCAGCAGCTTTCGCTCCGGGACAGTGAACACTGAAGCTTTCTTT. Translated: CASSFRSGTVNTEAFF. V usage is TRBV5-1 and J usage is TRBJ1-1; TRBD1 agrees at 7 bases. Germline V gives CDR1 SGHRS, CDR2 YFSETQ. There are 16 residues in the CDR3. The J segment lost 0 bases and the V segment lost 2 bases, leaving 7 bases of the junction unmatched.

V gene TRBV28 combines with J gene TRBJ2-1, with TRBD2 matching 10 bases. V was pared by 3 bases and J by 8 bases, with 7 bases of the junction left unmatched. The CDR3 spans 15 residues. Looked up from germline, CDR1 is MDHEN and CDR2 is SYDVKM. The CDR3: CASSLTSGGAYEQFF. DNA of the CDR3: TGTGCCAGCAGTTTGACCAGCGGGGGGGCCTATGAGCAGTTCTTC.

The chain is built from TRBV9 and TRBJ2-5, with 15 nucleotides matching TRBD2. The V gene end was trimmed by 4 bases and the J gene end by 2 bases; junction bases not matched to a gene: 15. This CDR3 region has 20 residues. Germline V gene lookup returns CDR1 SGDLS and CDR2 YYNGEE. CDR3 bases: TGTGCCAGCAGCCATACGACCGGGACTAGCGGGGGGCCCAGACAAGAGACCCAGTACTTC. Translated, it gives CASSHTTGTSGGPRQETQYF.

The V gene is TRBV11-3, the J gene TRBJ2-3; the D is unclear. The CDR3 contains 12 residues. Germline CDR1 and CDR2: SGHNT and YENEEA. V lost 7 bases to trimming and J lost 6 bases, with 11 bases between them. CDR3 bases: TGTGCCAGCACCACCCCCGGGGATACGCAGTATTTT. Amino acid sequence: CASTTPGDTQYF.